Each of the 22 T cell receptor beta chains below was sequenced from the same sample in a study of OX40 agonist ivuxolimab in advanced cancers. Sequencing was performed with immunoSEQ multiplex PCR; in TCRdb, only in-frame clones are kept and a portion is missing. The data contain about 86,000 clones, approximately 92% of them seen just once; the ten biggest clones take up about 0.2%. The specimen comprised CD4+ or CD8+ T cells sorted from blood, sampled in a trial of the OX40 agonist ivuxolimab. The origin of the receptors is an adult with an advanced solid tumor such as melanoma, head and neck, liver or kidney cancer.

This clone came up a few times. The V gene is TRBV7-8, the J gene TRBJ2-1, with TRBD2 identical over 7 bases. This CDR3 is built from 15 residues. Germline V gene data show CDR1 as SGHVS and CDR2 as FQNEAQ. The J segment lost 1 base and the V segment lost 4 bases, leaving 4 bases of the junction unmatched. The CDR3 sequence: CASSSRGSSYNEQFF. CDR3 in DNA: TGTGCCAGCAGCTCCCGCGGGAGTTCCTACAATGAGCAGTTCTTC.

The V call is TRBV4-2, the J call TRBJ1-6; D is ambiguous. The CDR3 runs 16 residues. CDR1 is LGHNA, CDR2 YNFKEQ, per germline. V was shortened by 0 bases and J by 3 bases, with 9 bases between the two germline ends. The CDR3 protein is CASSQEGLNYNSPLHF. In DNA form, the CDR3 reads TGTGCCAGCAGCCAAGAAGGGCTTAACTATAATTCACCCCTCCACTTT.

This clone is a singleton in its sample. The V gene is TRBV9, the J gene TRBJ1-1; D ambiguous. CDR1 is SGDLS and CDR2 is YYNGEE in the germline V gene. V was shortened by 4 bases and J by 4 bases, with 11 bases between the two germline ends. The CDR3 consists of 13 residues. The CDR3 bases are TGTGCCAGCAGCCTCCTAAGGAGCACTGAAGCTTTCTTT. Its translation: CASSLLRSTEAFF.

The V call is TRBV5-4, the J call TRBJ2-3, with D perhaps matching TRBD1 (5 bases). The CDR3 sequence is 13 residues long. V lost 4 bases and J 5 bases, leaving 11 bases between the germline ends. In germline, CDR1 is SGHNT, CDR2 YYREEE (reference sequence). The CDR3 region is CASSRSTVDTQYF. The CDR3 nucleotides are TGTGCCAGCAGCCGTTCGACAGTAGATACGCAGTATTTT.

The V gene is TRBV7-9, the J gene TRBJ2-3; D may be TRBD1 or TRBD2 (5 bases each). This CDR3 region has 15 residues. The ends were cut back, 3 bases at V and 4 bases at J, with 14 bases in the middle. Germline-derived CDR1 and CDR2 are SEHNR and FQNEAQ (reference sequence). The CDR3: CASSFEGGGADTQYF. The CDR3, as DNA: TGTGCCAGCAGCTTTGAGGGTGGGGGTGCAGATACGCAGTATTTT.

The chain links TRBV6-1 to TRBJ1-3; D not certain. V was pared by 6 bases and J by 2 bases, with 8 bases between. Germline V lookup: CDR1 MNHNS, CDR2 SASEGT. The CDR3 length is 13 residues. CDR3 loop: CASRNSAGNTIYF. The CDR3 DNA reads TGTGCCAGCAGAAACAGCGCTGGAAACACCATATATTTT.

Only a few counts were recorded for this clone. V and J are TRBV6-5 and TRBJ1-2, with 7 bases lining up with TRBD1. With 6 bases clipped from V and 8 bases from J, the junction kept 9 bases outside the gene matches. This CDR3 region has 13 residues. The V gene's germline CDR1 is MNHEY and CDR2 SVGAGI. CDR3 protein: CASRPDRVHGYTF. CDR3 in DNA: TGTGCCAGCAGACCCGACAGGGTGCACGGCTACACCTTC.

The V and J genes are TRBV5-6 and TRBJ1-1, with D hard to call. The V gene's germline CDR1 is SGHDT and CDR2 YYEEEE. There are 18 residues in the CDR3. V dropped 4 bases and J dropped 5 bases, with 27 bases sitting between them. CDR3 residues: CASSQKPYLGRYRTEAFF. In nucleotides, the CDR3 is TGTGCCAGCAGCCAGAAGCCCTATTTGGGTCGGTATAGGACTGAAGCTTTCTTT.

This clone was seen only a few times. V usage is TRBV29-1 and J usage is TRBJ1-1; D is perhaps TRBD1 (5 bases). The germline V and J ends were trimmed by 6 bases and 6 bases, with 14 bases remaining between them. The CDR3 runs to 12 residues. The germline CDR1 and CDR2 sequences are SQVTM and ANQGSEA. CDR3 amino acids: CSVHRSGPEAFF. Here the CDR3 DNA reads TGCAGCGTCCACCGATCAGGGCCTGAAGCTTTCTTT.

The genes are TRBV5-1 and TRBJ2-3, with 9 bases identical to TRBD1. Germline V gene data show CDR1 as SGHRS and CDR2 as YFSETQ. Trimming cost V 2 bases and J 6 bases; bases outside gene matches: 7. CDR3 length: 15 amino acids. The CDR3 spells CASSFVGTGWDTQYF. The CDR3 nucleotides are TGCGCCAGCAGCTTCGTGGGGACAGGGTGGGATACGCAGTATTTT.

This sequence joins TRBV2 and TRBJ2-3; TRBD1 matches at 8 bases. In germline, CDR1 is SNHLY, CDR2 FYNNEI. V gave up 6 bases and J gave up 0 bases; unmatched junction bases: 5. The CDR3 sequence is 15 residues long. The CDR3 DNA reads as TGTGCCAGCAGGGGACAGGCCTCTAGCACAGATACGCAGTATTTT. This sequence encodes CASRGQASSTDTQYF.

The V and J genes are TRBV15 and TRBJ2-5; TRBD1 matches at 9 bases. This CDR3 is 17 amino acids long. Per the germline V gene, CDR1 is LNHNV and CDR2 is YYDKDF (reference sequence). V lost 0 bases, J lost 5 bases, and 10 bases stayed unmatched. The CDR3 region is CATSRDQIGTGRETQYF. CDR3 nucleotide sequence: TGTGCCACCAGCAGAGATCAGATTGGGACAGGGAGGGAGACCCAGTACTTC.

This rearrangement joins TRBV2 to TRBJ1-2, with TRBD1 matching 9 bases. V trimming: 7 bases; J trimming: 5 bases; junction bases outside the gene matches: 5. Germline values: CDR1 SNHLY, CDR2 FYNNEI. The CDR3 is made up of 13 amino acids. DNA of the CDR3: TGTGCCAGCACCGGGACAGGGCATTATGGCTACACCTTC. Translation gives CASTGTGHYGYTF.

The chain couples TRBV7-2 to TRBJ2-5; possible D gene TRBD1, 5 bases. CDR1 and CDR2 (germline): SGHTA, FQGNSA. The CDR3 runs 13 residues. V shed 3 bases and J shed 3 bases, with 8 bases lying between them. The CDR3 nucleotides read TGTGCCAGCAGCTTGGGGCATGAAGAGACCCAGTACTTC. Encoded protein: CASSLGHEETQYF.

The chain joins TRBV27 to TRBJ1-1, with D hard to call. The germline V gene encodes CDR1 MNHEY and CDR2 SMNVEV (reference sequence). The CDR3 spans 13 residues. Trimming stripped 4 bases from V and 2 bases from J, with 8 bases between. The CDR3 nucleotides are TGTGCCAGCAGTTATCGCAGCAACACTGAAGCTTTCTTT. The encoded protein is CASSYRSNTEAFF.

This clone was seen a single time. This chain connects TRBV27 to TRBJ2-3; D is uncertain. Germline-derived CDR1 and CDR2 are MNHEY and SMNVEV (reference sequence). The CDR3 totals 14 residues. V lost 7 bases to trimming and J lost 3 bases, with 14 bases between them. CDR3 residues: CASNLMGYTDTQYF. The CDR3, as DNA: TGTGCCAGCAATCTGATGGGTTATACAGATACGCAGTATTTT.

The chain has TRBV4-3 and TRBJ1-2, with unresolved D. Germline loops: CDR1 LGHNA, CDR2 YSLEER. This CDR3 contains 15 residues. With 0 bases removed from V and 7 bases from J, the gap between germline ends came to 15 bases. The CDR3, as DNA: TGCGCCAGCAGCCAAGATCTAGGCATAGGGTTTGGCTACACCTTC. Protein product: CASSQDLGIGFGYTF.

The V gene is TRBV14, the J gene TRBJ2-3; weak D call: TRBD1 (5 bases). The CDR3 runs to 14 residues. V lost 1 base and J lost 6, with 11 bases in between. From germline, CDR1 is SGHDN and CDR2 FVKESK. The CDR3 protein is CASSQVQGGDTQYF. The CDR3 nucleotides read TGTGCCAGCAGCCAAGTTCAGGGTGGGGATACGCAGTATTTT.

This sequence joins TRBV18 and TRBJ2-2, with 8 bases matching TRBD1. V lost 6 bases to trimming and J lost 4 bases; unmatched junction nucleotides: 4. Germline V gene data show CDR1 as KGHSH and CDR2 as LQKENI. The CDR3 covers 14 residues. CDR3 sequence reads: CASSSGQGTGELFF. The CDR3 DNA sequence: TGTGCCAGCTCTTCCGGACAGGGCACCGGGGAGCTGTTTTTT.

The genes are TRBV6-5 and TRBJ2-3; TRBD1 matches 9 bases. Germline assignment: CDR1 MNHEY and CDR2 SVGAGI. The CDR3 loop spans 14 amino acids. The V and J ends lost 7 bases and 3 bases, in that order; junction bases with no gene match: 5. The DNA of the CDR3 is TGTGCCAGCACTACAGGGGGCTATACAGATACGCAGTATTTT. This sequence encodes CASTTGGYTDTQYF.

The chain employs TRBV7-3 and TRBJ2-2; D is ambiguous. The ends were cut back, 1 base at V and 3 bases at J, with 6 bases in the middle. Looked up from germline, CDR1 is SGHTA and CDR2 is FQGTGA. The CDR3 contains 14 residues. CDR3 amino acids: CASSLSPYTGELFF. The CDR3 coding sequence is TGTGCCAGCAGCTTAAGTCCATACACCGGGGAGCTGTTTTTT.

The V and J genes are TRBV18 and TRBJ2-7, with 13 bases that match TRBD2. J gave up 0 bases and V 3 bases, and 2 bases lay outside the gene matches. Looked up from germline, CDR1 is KGHSH and CDR2 is LQKENI. The CDR3 has 16 amino acids. The CDR3 loop is CASSPGTSGASYEQYF. CDR3 bases: TGTGCCAGCTCACCCGGGACTAGCGGGGCCTCCTACGAGCAGTACTTC.